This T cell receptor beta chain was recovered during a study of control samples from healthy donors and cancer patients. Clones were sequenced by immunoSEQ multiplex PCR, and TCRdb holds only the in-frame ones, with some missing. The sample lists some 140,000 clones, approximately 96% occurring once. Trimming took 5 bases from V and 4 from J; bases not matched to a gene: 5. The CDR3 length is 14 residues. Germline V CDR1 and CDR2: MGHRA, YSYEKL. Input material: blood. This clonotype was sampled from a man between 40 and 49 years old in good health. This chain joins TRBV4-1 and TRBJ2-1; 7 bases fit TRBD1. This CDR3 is CASSTDRAYNEQFF. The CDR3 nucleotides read TGCGCCAGCAGCACCGACAGGGCTTACAATGAGCAGTTCTTC.